This T cell receptor (beta chain) was identified during a study of T cells in localized non-small cell lung cancer. Findings and limits, study-wide: Heterogeneity remains possible, as sequencing covered one tumor region only.

Worth noting for this clone: Its specificity is not known.

CDR1 SGHTA and CDR2 FQGNSA come from the germline V gene. V lost 1 base, J lost 5 bases, and 4 bases stayed unmatched. The CDR3 runs to 15 residues. Sequencing was performed with immunoSEQ multiplex PCR; in TCRdb, only in-frame clones are kept and a portion is missing. This table has roughly 35,000 clones, around nine tenths appearing once. This sequence originates from an older female donor with stage I lung adenocarcinoma. Here the sequenced sample was peripheral blood, taken before any cancer treatment. This rearrangement joins TRBV7-2 to TRBJ1-1; TRBD1 matches at 10 bases. CDR3 loop: CASSLDGTGETEAFF. The CDR3 nucleotides are TGTGCCAGCAGCTTAGACGGGACAGGGGAAACTGAAGCTTTCTTT.